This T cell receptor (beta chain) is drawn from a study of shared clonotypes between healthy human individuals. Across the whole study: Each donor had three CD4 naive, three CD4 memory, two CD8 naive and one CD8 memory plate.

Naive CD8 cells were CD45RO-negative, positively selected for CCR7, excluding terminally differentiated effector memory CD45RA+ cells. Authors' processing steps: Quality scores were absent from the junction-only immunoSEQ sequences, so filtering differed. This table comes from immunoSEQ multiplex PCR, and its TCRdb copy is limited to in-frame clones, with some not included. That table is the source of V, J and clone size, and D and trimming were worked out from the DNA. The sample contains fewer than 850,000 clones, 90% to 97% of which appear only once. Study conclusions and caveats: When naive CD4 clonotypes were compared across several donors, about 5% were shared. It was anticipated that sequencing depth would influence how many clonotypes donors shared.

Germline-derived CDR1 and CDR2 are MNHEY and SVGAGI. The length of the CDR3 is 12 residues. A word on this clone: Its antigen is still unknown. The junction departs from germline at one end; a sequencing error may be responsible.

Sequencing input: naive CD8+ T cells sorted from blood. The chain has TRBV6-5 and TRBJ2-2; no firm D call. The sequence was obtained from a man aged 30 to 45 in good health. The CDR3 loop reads CASTTNSGELFF. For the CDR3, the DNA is TGTGCCAGCACAACGAACTCCGGGGAGCTGTTTTTT.